This TCR beta chain was recovered during a study of radiotherapy plus CTLA-4 blockade in lung cancer. V was trimmed by 3 bases and J by 3 bases, leaving 8 bases between them. This CDR3 has 14 residues. Germline lookup yields CDR1 KGHSH and CDR2 LQKENI. The method was immunoSEQ multiplex PCR; TCRdb's version includes in-frame clones alone and lacks a portion of them. The sample carries approximately 44,000 clones, about 72% recorded once. Chemo-refractory metastatic non-small-cell lung cancer patients received focal radiation with ipilimumab CTLA-4 blockade. The sequencing used peripheral blood, collected from a patient treated with radiotherapy plus ipilimumab. V gene TRBV18 combines with J gene TRBJ1-4; a weak D match, TRBD1 (5 bases). This TCR was recovered from a human donor with non-small cell lung cancer who had stable disease on radiotherapy plus ipilimumab. CDR3 amino acids: CASSPGGANEKLFF. CDR3 sequence (DNA): TGTGCCAGCTCACCGGGAGGGGCTAATGAAAAACTGTTTTTT.